One and the same sample provided the 23 T cell receptor beta chains below, sequenced in a study of blood T cells in healthy people across ages. PCR was performed a second time for roughly 7 to 12 cycles using a sample-barcoded 5' primer and a J-beta primer mix. TCRdb used MiXCR to reprocess the 5' RACE reads, holding one entry per CDR3 protein. The table records 650,000 to 700,000 distinct CDR3 sequences, 45% to 60% of them present only once. Material for sequencing was blood. These TCRs come from a woman older than 75 in good health.

The genes are TRBV7-9 and TRBJ1-4; no clear D gene. The germline V and J ends were trimmed by 1 base and 4 bases, with 7 bases remaining between them. The CDR3 length is 14 residues. In germline, CDR1 is SEHNR, CDR2 FQNEAQ (reference sequence). The chain's CDR3 is CASSLGDVNEKLFF. DNA of the CDR3: TGTGCCAGCAGCTTAGGGGATGTTAATGAAAAACTGTTTTTT. Full variable domain (remainder filled in from reference TRBV7-9 and TRBJ1-4): DTGVSQNPRHKITKRGQNVTFRCDPISEHNRLYWYRQTLGQGPEFLTYFQNEAQLEKSRLLSDRFSAERPKGSFSTLEIQRTEQGDSAMYLCASSLGDVNEKLFFGSGTQLSVL.

This clonotype was observed many times. J is TRBJ2-5 and V is TRBV7-9; D is ambiguous. CDR1 is SEHNR and CDR2 is FQNEAQ in the germline V gene (reference sequence). Trimming left V 0 bases short and J 3 bases short, with 8 bases between. This CDR3 contains 14 residues. CDR3 protein: CASSLAGSKETQYF. As DNA, the CDR3 is TGTGCCAGCAGCTTAGCGGGGTCTAAAGAGACCCAGTACTTC.

There are many counts of this clonotype. The chain links TRBV12-3 or TRBV12-4 to TRBJ2-3; D might be TRBD2 (6 bases). V was cut by 1 base and J by 5 bases, with 13 bases left in between. The CDR3 extends over 15 amino acids. In nucleotides, the CDR3 is TGTGCCAGCAGTTTAGGGGGACTCCTTCGAGATACGCAGTATTTT. Translating it yields CASSLGGLLRDTQYF.

As for this clonotype: This may be a read error, as it is one base from a much larger clone. The DNA of the CDR3 is TGTGCCAGCAGCGTTGACAGCACCTACGAGCGGTACTTC. This codes for CASSVDSTYERYF. The chain employs TRBV7-9 and TRBJ2-7, with D possibly matching TRBD1 (5 bases). CDR1 SEHNR and CDR2 FQNEAQ come from the germline V gene (reference sequence). The CDR3 extends over 13 amino acids. Complete variable domain (other parts from reference TRBV7-9 and TRBJ2-7): DTGVSQNPRHKITKRGQNVTFRCDPISEHNRLYWYRQTLGQGPEFLTYFQNEAQLEKSRLLSDRFSAERPKGSFSTLEIQRTEQGDSAMYLCASSVDSTYERYFGPGTRLTVT.

Here the CDR3 reads CASSFLPGGSTDTQYF. The CDR3 DNA sequence: TGTGCCAGCAGTTTTCTTCCGGGAGGGAGCACAGATACGCAGTATTTT. This sequence joins TRBV12-3 or TRBV12-4 and TRBJ2-3, with 8 bases matching TRBD2. V shed 3 bases and J 0 bases; nucleotides not matched to a gene: 5. The CDR3 consists of 16 residues.

The rearrangement uses TRBV3-1 and TRBJ1-5, with 7 bases that match TRBD1. The CDR3 sequence is 16 residues long. Looked up from germline, CDR1 is LGHDT and CDR2 is YNNKEL (reference sequence). The V gene end was trimmed by 1 base and the J gene end by 2 bases; junction bases not matched to a gene: 5. CDR3: CASSQATGVGNQPQHF. CDR3 bases: TGTGCCAGCAGCCAAGCTACAGGGGTAGGCAATCAGCCCCAGCATTTT.

This clonotype was counted ten times or more. This chain uses TRBV10-2 with TRBJ2-4; D is perhaps TRBD2 (7 bases). Germline V lookup: CDR1 WSHSY, CDR2 SAAADI. The V end lost 11 bases, the J end lost 8 bases, and 13 bases lay between the germline ends. The CDR3 consists of 11 residues. The CDR3 reads CAYRGADIQYF. The CDR3 DNA reads TGCGCCTATCGGGGGGCGGACATTCAGTACTTC.

This clonotype was seen ten or more times. V and J are TRBV18 and TRBJ2-5; the D gene is possibly TRBD2 (5 bases). Between the trimmed V and J ends, which lost 1 base and 4 bases, there was a span of 10 bases. The CDR3 length is 14 residues. Germline-derived CDR1 and CDR2 are KGHSH and LQKENI. The chain's CDR3 is CASSPLAGVETQYF. For the CDR3, the DNA is TGTGCCAGCTCACCACTTGCCGGGGTAGAGACCCAGTACTTC.

Points on this clonotype: A much larger clone sits a single nucleotide away, making a read error possible. The CDR3 sequence: CASNVQGSLREQYF. In nucleotides, the CDR3 is TGTGCCAGCAACGTACAGGGGTCTCTGCGCGAGCAGTACTTC. This chain uses TRBV7-3 with TRBJ2-7; 7 nucleotides align to TRBD1. The V segment lost 7 bases and the J segment 6 bases; nucleotides outside the gene matches: 12. Germline V gene sequence: CDR1 SGHTA, CDR2 FQGTGA. CDR3 length equals 14 residues.

Ten or more counts support this clonotype. The rearrangement links TRBV20-1 to TRBJ1-2; no firm D call. Germline CDR1 is DFQATT and CDR2 is SNEGSKA (reference sequence). The V and J ends lost 6 bases and 4 bases respectively, with 15 bases between them. The CDR3 length is 13 residues. CDR3: CSASTTTTYGYTF. DNA of the CDR3: TGCAGTGCATCAACGACCACCACCTATGGCTACACCTTC.

A few counts support this clonotype. The V gene is TRBV12-3 or TRBV12-4, the J gene TRBJ1-2, with 12 bases matching TRBD1. This CDR3 is built from 15 residues. V lost 6 bases to trimming and J lost 6 bases; unmatched junction nucleotides: 8. The CDR3 loop reads CASSAGGTGGDGYTF. CDR3 sequence (DNA): TGTGCCAGCAGCGCAGGAGGGACAGGGGGCGATGGCTACACCTTC.

The chain recombines TRBV4-1 with TRBJ2-3, with no clear D. Deletions cut 0 bases from V and 6 bases from J, with 10 bases between. This CDR3 spans 14 amino acids. Germline values: CDR1 MGHRA, CDR2 YSYEKL. CDR3 nucleotide sequence: TGCGCCAGCAGCCAAGACTCACGCTCCGATACGCAGTATTTT. Amino acid sequence: CASSQDSRSDTQYF.

This clonotype was recorded many times. This sequence joins TRBV28 and TRBJ2-7; D not resolved. Germline assignment: CDR1 MDHEN and CDR2 SYDVKM. There are 12 residues in the CDR3. V was trimmed by 2 bases and J by 7 bases, leaving 9 bases between them. The CDR3 protein is CASSLMGGEQYF. In DNA form, the CDR3 reads TGTGCCAGCAGTTTAATGGGTGGGGAGCAGTACTTC. Based on the CDR3 plus reference TRBV28 and TRBJ2-7, the full variable domain is DVKVTQSSRYLVKRTGEKVFLECVQDMDHENMFWYRQDPGLGLRLIYFSYDVKMKEKGDIPEGYSVSREKKERFSLILESASTNQTSMYLCASSLMGGEQYFGPGTRLTVT.

V is TRBV18 and J is TRBJ2-1; D is undetermined. This CDR3 comprises 14 residues. The V gene's germline CDR1 is KGHSH and CDR2 LQKENI. V dropped 6 bases and J dropped 4 bases, with 13 bases sitting between them. CDR3 nucleotides: TGTGCCAGCTCGCGACCAGGACCTTACAATGAGCAGTTCTTC. Encoded protein: CASSRPGPYNEQFF.

This clonotype has a count of ten or more. The chain's CDR3 is CASSLDRSEQYF. In DNA form, the CDR3 reads TGCGCCAGCAGCTTGGACCGGTCCGAGCAGTACTTC. The genes are TRBV5-1 and TRBJ2-5; no reliable D call. The closer fit of TRBJ2-7 to the DNA end suggests the J call may be wrong. This CDR3 spans 12 amino acids. Per germline, CDR1 SGHRS and CDR2 YFSETQ.

The V gene is TRBV9, the J gene TRBJ2-3; the D call may be TRBD1 or TRBD2 (6 bases each). CDR1 is SGDLS and CDR2 is YYNGEE in the germline V gene. The length of the CDR3 is 17 residues. V gave up 4 bases and J gave up 0 bases, with 18 bases separating them. CDR3 sequence: CASSPGADLPSTDTQYF. As DNA, the CDR3 is TGTGCCAGCAGCCCGGGGGCCGATCTCCCAAGCACAGATACGCAGTATTTT.

In the case of this clonotype: A single base separates this from a much larger clone, so it may be a read error. V usage is TRBV6-5 and J usage is TRBJ2-5; D might be TRBD2 (5 bases). Trimming took off 4 bases at V and 11 bases at J, with 11 bases between the two ends. CDR3 length: 11 residues. From germline, CDR1 is MNHEY and CDR2 SVGAGI. The CDR3 here is CASSSGCRQYF. In DNA form, the CDR3 reads TGTGCCAGCAGTTCGGGATGTAGGCAGTACTTC.

This chain uses TRBV6-2 or TRBV6-3 with TRBJ2-5; D is unresolved. V lost 8 bases and J 5 bases, leaving 15 bases between the germline ends. Germline values: CDR1 MNHEY, CDR2 SVGEGT. This CDR3 spans 13 amino acids. CDR3 DNA sequence: TGTGCCAGCTTAGTGGGTGTGGCGGAGACCCAGTACTTC. Translated, it gives CASLVGVAETQYF.

The chain joins TRBV20-1 to TRBJ2-4; 15 nucleotides line up with TRBD2. TRBJ2-7 matches the DNA end more closely, so the J call is doubtful. Germline V gene sequence: CDR1 DFQATT, CDR2 SNEGSKA (reference sequence). The CDR3 runs to 16 residues. CDR3 residues: CSARGTSGRAFDEQYF. CDR3 in DNA: TGCAGTGCTAGAGGGACTAGCGGGAGGGCCTTCGACGAGCAGTACTTC.

Comment on this clonotype: A read error may be the cause here, since a much bigger clone is one base away. This likely comes from a read error, as the CDR3 has no conserved phenylalanine or tryptophan at its end. CDR3 loop: CASRLQTVNTEAFS. The CDR3 region has the DNA TGTGCCAGCAGGCTACAGACCGTCAACACTGAAGCTTTCTCT. This rearrangement joins TRBV6-5 to TRBJ1-1, with D uncertain. V was trimmed by 6 bases and J by 2 bases, leaving 13 bases between them. CDR3 size: 14 residues. Germline CDR1 is MNHEY and CDR2 is SVGAGI.

This clonotype was counted a few times. A much larger clone sits a single nucleotide away, making a read error possible. The genes are TRBV12-3 or TRBV12-4 and TRBJ2-1; TRBD1 or TRBD2 may be the D gene (5 bases each). This CDR3 comprises 15 residues. The V end lost 6 bases, the J end lost 5 bases, and 17 bases lay between the germline ends. The CDR3 sequence: CASRRIRDQNNEQFF. CDR3 coding DNA: TGTGCCAGCAGACGGATCCGGGACCAAAACAATGAGCAGTTCTTC.

This clonotype was detected ten times or more. The chain links TRBV12-3 or TRBV12-4 to TRBJ2-7; the D call may be TRBD1 or TRBD2 (6 bases each). V gave up 2 bases and J gave up 2 bases, with 10 bases separating them. The CDR3 runs to 14 residues. CDR3 sequence (DNA): TGTGCCAGCAGTTTAACCGGGGGCCCCTACGAGCAGTACTTC. As protein: CASSLTGGPYEQYF.

The chain is built from TRBV2 and TRBJ2-3; D is unresolved. CDR1 is SNHLY, CDR2 FYNNEI, per germline. The length of the CDR3 is 14 residues. V gave up 7 bases and J gave up 0 bases, with 11 bases separating them. The CDR3 sequence is CASKKEPSTDTQYF. CDR3 sequence (DNA): TGTGCCAGCAAAAAGGAACCTAGCACAGATACGCAGTATTTT.